This is a list of T cell receptor beta chains from one sample in a study of blood T cell repertoires in COVID-19. Sequencing was performed with immunoSEQ multiplex PCR; in TCRdb, only in-frame clones are kept and a portion is missing. In the table there are roughly 100,000 clones, roughly 90% of which are singletons. Sequenced: peripheral blood. The receptors were sampled from a human donor in a cohort sampled during active COVID-19. CDR3s include the opening cysteine and the closing phenylalanine or tryptophan. A D gene is named only where the DNA matches it firmly. Only part of the rows carry a size: once, few, many, or a class if the clone is expanded.

v_gene	j_gene	d_gene	abundance	CDR3aa	CDR3nt
TRBV19	TRBJ2-3	TRBD1	.	CASSGANSGGSDTQYF	TGTGCCAGTAGCGGGGCGAATTCAGGGGGCTCAGATACGCAGTATTTT
TRBV11-2	TRBJ2-1	.	.	CASSLLPDNEQFF	TGTGCCAGCAGCTTATTACCGGACAATGAGCAGTTCTTC
TRBV2	TRBJ1-5	.	.	CASSGANNNQPQHF	TGTGCCAGCAGTGGGGCGAACAACAATCAGCCCCAGCATTTT
TRBV3-1/TRBV3-2	TRBJ2-2	.	.	CASSQGTGSTGELFF	TGTGCCAGCAGCCAAGGAACAGGCTCCACCGGGGAGCTGTTTTTT
TRBV6-2/TRBV6-3	TRBJ1-2	.	.	CASSYSTANYGYTF	TGTGCCAGCAGTTACTCGACAGCCAACTATGGCTACACCTTC
TRBV7-2	TRBJ1-2	.	.	CASSPRTIHYGYTF	TGTGCCAGCAGCCCCCGGACAATTCACTATGGCTACACCTTC
TRBV27	TRBJ2-7	TRBD1	.	CASSFTGGSYEQYF	TGTGCCAGCAGTTTCACAGGGGGCTCCTACGAGCAGTACTTC
TRBV30	TRBJ2-3	.	.	CAWSVLGTDTQYF	TGTGCCTGGAGTGTACTGGGCACAGATACGCAGTATTTT
TRBV6-5	TRBJ1-2	.	.	CASSNPGTTTHGYTF	TGTGCCAGCAGTAACCCCGGGACAACTACCCATGGCTACACCTTC
TRBV5-1	TRBJ2-3	TRBD2	once	CASSFGGLAGARDTQYF	TGCGCCAGCAGCTTCGGGGGACTAGCGGGAGCCAGAGATACGCAGTATTTT
TRBV19	TRBJ2-7	.	.	CASSVPGEISYEQYF	TGTGCCAGTAGTGTCCCCGGGGAAATCTCCTACGAGCAGTACTTC
TRBV29-1	TRBJ1-1	.	.	CSVEDPRGYWTEAFF	TGCAGCGTTGAAGATCCTAGGGGGTATTGGACTGAAGCTTTCTTT
TRBV27	TRBJ1-2	.	.	CASSLGGNYGYTF	TGTGCCAGCAGTTTAGGAGGGAACTATGGCTACACCTTC
TRBV19	TRBJ2-3	TRBD2	.	CASDSGIYTDTQYF	TGTGCCAGCGATAGCGGGATCTACACAGATACGCAGTATTTT
TRBV24-1	TRBJ1-2	TRBD1	.	CATSARQGSYGYTF	TGTGCCACCAGTGCCAGACAGGGTTCGTATGGCTACACCTTC
TRBV14	TRBJ1-3	.	.	CASSQDIRDVRNTIYF	TGTGCCAGCAGCCAAGATATCAGGGATGTTAGAAACACCATATATTTT
TRBV5-1	TRBJ2-1	.	.	CASSSLIAGNEQFF	TGCGCCAGCAGCTCCTTGATAGCCGGGAATGAGCAGTTCTTC
TRBV2	TRBJ2-1	.	.	CASSDKFDPSDEQFF	TGTGCCAGCAGTGACAAGTTCGACCCTAGCGATGAGCAGTTCTTC
TRBV2	TRBJ1-5	.	.	CASSRTYGGYSNQPQHF	TGTGCCAGCAGTCGAACCTACGGGGGATATAGCAATCAGCCCCAGCATTTT
TRBV27	TRBJ2-7	.	.	CASSFQALSPTEQYF	TGTGCCAGCAGCTTCCAGGCCCTGTCCCCTACGGAGCAGTACTTC